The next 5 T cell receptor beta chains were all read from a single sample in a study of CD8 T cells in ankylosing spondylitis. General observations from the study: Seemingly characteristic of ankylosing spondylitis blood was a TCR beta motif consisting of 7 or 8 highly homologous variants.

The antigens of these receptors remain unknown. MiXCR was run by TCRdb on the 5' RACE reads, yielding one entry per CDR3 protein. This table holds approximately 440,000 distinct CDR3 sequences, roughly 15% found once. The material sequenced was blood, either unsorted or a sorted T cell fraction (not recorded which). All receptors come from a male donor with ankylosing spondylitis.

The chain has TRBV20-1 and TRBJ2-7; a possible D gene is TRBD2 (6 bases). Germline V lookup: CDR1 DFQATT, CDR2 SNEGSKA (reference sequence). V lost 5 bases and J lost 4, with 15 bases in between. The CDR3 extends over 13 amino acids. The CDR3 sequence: CSASGRAGYEQYF. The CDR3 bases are TGCAGTGCTTCAGGCAGGGCGGGGTACGAGCAGTACTTC.

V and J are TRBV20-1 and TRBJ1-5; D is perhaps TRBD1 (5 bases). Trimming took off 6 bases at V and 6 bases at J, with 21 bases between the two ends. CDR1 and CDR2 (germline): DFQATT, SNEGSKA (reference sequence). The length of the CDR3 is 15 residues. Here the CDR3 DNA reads TGCAGTGCCACACCCTCTGGGCAGGGAGGTCAGCCCCAGCATTTT. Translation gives CSATPSGQGGQPQHF.

This chain's CDR3 is CASSLPGTGPTDTQYF. The CDR3 coding sequence is TGTGCCAGCAGCTTGCCGGGGACCGGACCCACAGATACGCAGTATTTT. The rearrangement joins TRBV5-6 to TRBJ2-3; D tentatively fits TRBD1 or TRBD2 (5 bases each). The CDR3 contains 16 residues. Looked up from germline, CDR1 is SGHDT and CDR2 is YYEEEE. The V gene lost 1 base and the J gene lost 2 bases, with 14 bases spanning the gap.

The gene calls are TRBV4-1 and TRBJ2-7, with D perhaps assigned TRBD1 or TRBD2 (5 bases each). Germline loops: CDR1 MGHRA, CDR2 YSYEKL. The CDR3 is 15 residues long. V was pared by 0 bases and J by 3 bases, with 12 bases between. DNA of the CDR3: TGCGCCAGCAGCCAAGATCGGGGTCAGGGCTACGAGCAGTACTTC. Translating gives CASSQDRGQGYEQYF.

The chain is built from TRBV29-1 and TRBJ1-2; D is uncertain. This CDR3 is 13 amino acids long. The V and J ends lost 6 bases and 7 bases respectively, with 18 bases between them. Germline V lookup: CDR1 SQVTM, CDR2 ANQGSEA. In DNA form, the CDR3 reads TGCAGCGTGGATCTCAAGGGTACGAGTGGCTACACCTTC. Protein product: CSVDLKGTSGYTF.